Below are 21 T cell receptor beta chains sequenced from a single sample in a study of shared clonotypes between healthy human individuals. Libraries were prepared by immunoSEQ multiplex PCR; TCRdb keeps only in-frame clonotypes and omits some of them. The table has around 500,000 clones, 70% to 85% seen once; the top ten hold around 11%. Sequencing was carried out using PBMCs. The receptors shown here come from a woman aged 40 to 55 in good health. Some clones in this sample may be carry-over from other donors' samples.

This chain connects TRBV6-4 to TRBJ1-1; 8 nucleotides match TRBD1. CDR1 and CDR2 from the germline V gene are MRHNA and SNTAGT. The junction had 6 bases not matched to a gene; V was cut back by 5 bases and J by 4 bases. This CDR3 has 14 amino acids. The CDR3 bases are TGTGCCAGCAGTCTTACAGGGGGGGTCACTGAAGCTTTCTTT. Its translation: CASSLTGGVTEAFF.

This sequence joins TRBV6-6 and TRBJ1-1; 9 nucleotides agree with TRBD1. The ends lost 5 bases at V and 4 bases at J; junction bases unmatched: 5. The CDR3 length is 14 residues. Germline CDR1 and CDR2: MNHNY and SVGAGI (reference sequence). In DNA form, the CDR3 reads TGTGCCAGCAGTGGGACAGGGTCGGCCACTGAAGCTTTCTTT. Encoded protein: CASSGTGSATEAFF.

The V call is TRBV11-3, the J call TRBJ2-2; 9 bases are a match to TRBD1. Germline values: CDR1 SGHNT, CDR2 YENEEA. The CDR3 runs 18 residues. Trimming removed 1 base from V and 4 bases from J; junction bases left unmatched: 10. CDR3 in DNA: TGTGCCAGCAGCTTAGGCGGATGGGGACAGGGATTCACCGGGGAGCTGTTTTTT. It yields the protein CASSLGGWGQGFTGELFF.

This rearrangement joins TRBV10-3 to TRBJ1-1; D is perhaps TRBD1 (6 bases). CDR1 and CDR2 (germline): ENHRY, SYGVKD. V was shortened by 10 bases and J by 3 bases, with 21 bases between the two germline ends. The CDR3 is 15 residues long. DNA of the CDR3: TGTGCCAGCAGGGATTTTACCCGGGGGCACACTGAAGCTTTCTTT. Its translation is CASRDFTRGHTEAFF.

This clone was seen a few times. This chain joins TRBV18 and TRBJ2-1; 7 bases match TRBD2. Germline lookup yields CDR1 KGHSH and CDR2 LQKENI. With V trimmed by 2 bases and J by 8 bases, 6 bases remained unmatched. This CDR3 is 14 amino acids long. This chain's CDR3 is CASSPVVAGDEQFF. The CDR3 region has the DNA TGTGCCAGCTCACCAGTTGTTGCGGGAGATGAGCAGTTCTTC.

V and J are TRBV7-7 and TRBJ2-7, with a possible D match to TRBD1 (5 bases). V was trimmed by 5 bases and J by 2 bases, leaving 13 bases between them. Germline V gene data show CDR1 as SSHAT and CDR2 as FNYEAQ (reference sequence). The CDR3 consists of 14 residues. DNA of the CDR3: TGTGCCAGCAGCCCGTTTCAGGGTCCCTACGAGCAGTACTTC. It translates to CASSPFQGPYEQYF.

There are many counts of this clone. The same CDR3 is also encoded by other DNA sequences in this sample. V gene TRBV19 combines with J gene TRBJ2-1, with TRBD2 identical over 7 bases. Germline V lookup: CDR1 LNHDA, CDR2 SQIVND (reference sequence). The CDR3 runs 15 residues. With V trimmed by 3 bases and J by 2 bases, 4 bases remained unmatched. As DNA, the CDR3 is TGTGCCAGTAGTATTTCAGGACTAGCCTACAATGAGCAGTTCTTC. Translating gives CASSISGLAYNEQFF. Drawing the rest from reference TRBV19 and TRBJ2-1, the complete variable domain is DGGITQSPKYLFRKEGQNVTLSCEQNLNHDAMYWYRQDPGQGLRLIYYSQIVNDFQKGDIAEGYSVSREKKESFPLTVTSAQKNPTAFYLCASSISGLAYNEQFFGPGTRLTVL.

The V call is TRBV18, the J call TRBJ2-1; no clear D gene. Germline-derived CDR1 and CDR2 are KGHSH and LQKENI. The CDR3 is 14 amino acids. Trimming took 6 bases from V and 0 from J, leaving 9 bases between them. The CDR3 nucleotides are TGTGCCAGCTCGCTGTCGAGCTCCTACAATGAGCAGTTCTTC. This sequence encodes CASSLSSSYNEQFF. The full variable domain, in which reference TRBV18 and TRBJ2-1 provide the parts outside the CDR3, is NAGVMQNPRHLVRRRGQEARLRCSPMKGHSHVYWYRQLPEEGLKFMVYLQKENIIDESGMPKERFSAEFPKEGPSILRIQQVVRGDSAAYFCASSLSSSYNEQFFGPGTRLTVL.

This clone was recorded only once. V usage is TRBV7-3 and J usage is TRBJ2-2; the D call may be TRBD1 or TRBD2 (5 bases each). Germline CDR1 SGHTA, CDR2 FQGTGA. This CDR3 region has 15 residues. Between the trimmed V and J ends, which lost 2 bases and 4 bases, there was a span of 11 bases. CDR3 DNA: TGTGCCAGCAGCTTAGGGGGTTATGGCACCGGGGAGCTGTTTTTT. This encodes CASSLGGYGTGELFF. The full variable domain, completed using reference TRBV7-3 and TRBJ2-2, is GAGVSQTPSNKVTEKGKYVELRCDPISGHTALYWYRQSLGQGPEFLIYFQGTGAADDSGLPNDRFFAVRPEGSVSTLKIQRTERGDSAVYLCASSLGGYGTGELFFGEGSRLTVL.

The chain joins TRBV10-3 to TRBJ1-1; D is undetermined. CDR3 length: 15 residues. The V gene lost 2 bases and the J gene lost 4 bases, with 14 bases spanning the gap. The germline CDR1 and CDR2 sequences are ENHRY and SYGVKD. The CDR3 coding sequence is TGTGCCATCAGTGAGGGAGGCACACCGGGCACTGAAGCTTTCTTT. The encoded protein is CAISEGGTPGTEAFF.

The J gene is TRBJ1-2, the V gene TRBV5-1; a possible D gene is TRBD1 (5 bases). The V gene lost 1 base and the J gene lost 4 bases, with 8 bases spanning the gap. The CDR3 spans 13 residues. The germline CDR1 and CDR2 sequences are SGHRS and YFSETQ. The CDR3 nucleotides are TGCGCCAGCAGCTTGCAGGGTAGCTATGGCTACACCTTC. It yields the protein CASSLQGSYGYTF.

CDR3 sequence: CASRDRYNEQFF. DNA for the CDR3: TGTGCCAGCAGGGACAGGTACAATGAGCAGTTCTTC. The chain uses TRBV6-5 and TRBJ2-1, with 7 bases aligning to TRBD1. V shed 6 bases, J shed 4 bases, and the junction held 0 bases outside the gene matches. The CDR3 runs 12 residues. The germline CDR1 and CDR2 sequences are MNHEY and SVGAGI.

As for this clone: The sample has other DNA sequences that encode this CDR3 too. The chain uses TRBV19 and TRBJ2-1; 11 nucleotides agree with TRBD2. The CDR3 is 15 residues long. The ends lost 7 bases at V and 4 bases at J; junction bases unmatched: 6. The germline V gene has CDR1 LNHDA and CDR2 SQIVND (reference sequence). The CDR3 is CASTPLAGGYNEQFF. CDR3 sequence (DNA): TGTGCCAGTACACCCCTAGCGGGGGGTTACAATGAGCAGTTCTTC.

V is TRBV19 and J is TRBJ2-3, with D possibly matching TRBD2 (7 bases). Germline V gives CDR1 LNHDA, CDR2 SQIVND (reference sequence). V shed 4 bases and J shed 3 bases, with 17 bases lying between them. This CDR3 has 16 residues. The CDR3 sequence is CASSTALGGATDTQYF. Written as DNA, the CDR3 is TGTGCCAGTAGTACAGCACTAGGGGGGGCGACAGATACGCAGTATTTT.

This clone was counted only a few times. The chain recombines TRBV6-9 with TRBJ2-7, with 10 bases lining up with TRBD2. The V gene's germline CDR1 is MNHGY and CDR2 SVAAGI. The V and J ends lost 7 bases and 7 bases, in that order; junction bases with no gene match: 16. The CDR3 length is 16 residues. The CDR3 loop is CASKRSSGRAAWEQYF. CDR3 DNA: TGTGCCAGCAAGAGGTCGAGCGGGAGGGCGGCGTGGGAGCAGTACTTC.

The gene calls are TRBV5-6 and TRBJ2-5; D is perhaps TRBD1 (7 bases). The CDR3 contains 14 residues. Germline CDR1 SGHDT, CDR2 YYEEEE. V lost 9 bases, J lost 7 bases, and 22 bases lay in between. The CDR3: CATLLRGARGTQYF. CDR3 nucleotide sequence: TGTGCCACTCTGCTCAGGGGGGCGCGCGGGACCCAGTACTTC.

The chain joins TRBV6-1 to TRBJ2-6; no clear D. The CDR3 has 15 residues. V lost 4 bases and J lost 2, with 9 bases in between. From germline, CDR1 is MNHNS and CDR2 SASEGT. CDR3 DNA sequence: TGTGCCAGCAGTGGGATTGGGGCTGGGGCCAACGTCCTGACTTTC. This translates into CASSGIGAGANVLTF.

This chain joins TRBV6-1 and TRBJ2-7, with D possibly TRBD1 on 6 matching bases. The CDR3 is 13 residues long. The ends were cut back, 7 bases at V and 2 bases at J, with 12 bases in the middle. CDR1 is MNHNS, CDR2 SASEGT, per germline. As DNA, the CDR3 is TGTGCCAGCACCAACAGGGATACCTACGAGCAGTACTTC. Its protein product is CASTNRDTYEQYF.

As for this clone: This may come from a read error, since a much larger clone is one base off. This sequence joins TRBV25-1 and TRBJ1-1; no clear D gene. V lost 4 bases and J lost 1, with 1 base in between. The CDR3 runs to 11 residues. Germline V gene sequence: CDR1 MGHDK, CDR2 SYGVNS. The CDR3 DNA sequence: TGTGCCAGCAGTGGGAACACTGAAGCTTTCTTT. It translates to CASSGNTEAFF. The variable domain in full, completed from reference TRBV25-1 and TRBJ1-1, reads EADIYQTPRYLVIGTGKKITLECSQTMGHDKMYWYQQDPGMELHLIHYSYGVNSTEKGDLSSESTVSRIRTEHFPLTLESARPSHTSQYLCASSGNTEAFFGQGTRLTVV.

This chain connects TRBV4-2 to TRBJ2-5; TRBD2 matches at 12 bases. The end of the DNA is better explained by TRBJ2-7, so the J call may be wrong. CDR1 and CDR2 from the germline V gene are LGHNA and YNFKEQ. This CDR3 comprises 16 residues. For the CDR3, the DNA is TGTGCCAGCAGCCAAGATGTACTAGCGGGAGGAGGCGAGCAGTACTTC. Protein sequence: CASSQDVLAGGGEQYF.

J is TRBJ2-7 and V is TRBV7-9; D gene unclear. This CDR3 comprises 11 residues. Trimming removed 4 bases from V and 9 bases from J, with 10 bases in between. Germline V gives CDR1 SEHNR, CDR2 FQNEAQ (reference sequence). CDR3: CASSSLGVQYF. The CDR3 region has the DNA TGTGCCAGCAGCTCCCTGGGCGTGCAGTACTTC. Full variable domain (rest looked up from reference TRBV7-9 and TRBJ2-7): DTGVSQNPRHKITKRGQNVTFRCDPISEHNRLYWYRQTLGQGPEFLTYFQNEAQLEKSRLLSDRFSAERPKGSFSTLEIQRTEQGDSAMYLCASSSLGVQYFGPGTRLTVT.